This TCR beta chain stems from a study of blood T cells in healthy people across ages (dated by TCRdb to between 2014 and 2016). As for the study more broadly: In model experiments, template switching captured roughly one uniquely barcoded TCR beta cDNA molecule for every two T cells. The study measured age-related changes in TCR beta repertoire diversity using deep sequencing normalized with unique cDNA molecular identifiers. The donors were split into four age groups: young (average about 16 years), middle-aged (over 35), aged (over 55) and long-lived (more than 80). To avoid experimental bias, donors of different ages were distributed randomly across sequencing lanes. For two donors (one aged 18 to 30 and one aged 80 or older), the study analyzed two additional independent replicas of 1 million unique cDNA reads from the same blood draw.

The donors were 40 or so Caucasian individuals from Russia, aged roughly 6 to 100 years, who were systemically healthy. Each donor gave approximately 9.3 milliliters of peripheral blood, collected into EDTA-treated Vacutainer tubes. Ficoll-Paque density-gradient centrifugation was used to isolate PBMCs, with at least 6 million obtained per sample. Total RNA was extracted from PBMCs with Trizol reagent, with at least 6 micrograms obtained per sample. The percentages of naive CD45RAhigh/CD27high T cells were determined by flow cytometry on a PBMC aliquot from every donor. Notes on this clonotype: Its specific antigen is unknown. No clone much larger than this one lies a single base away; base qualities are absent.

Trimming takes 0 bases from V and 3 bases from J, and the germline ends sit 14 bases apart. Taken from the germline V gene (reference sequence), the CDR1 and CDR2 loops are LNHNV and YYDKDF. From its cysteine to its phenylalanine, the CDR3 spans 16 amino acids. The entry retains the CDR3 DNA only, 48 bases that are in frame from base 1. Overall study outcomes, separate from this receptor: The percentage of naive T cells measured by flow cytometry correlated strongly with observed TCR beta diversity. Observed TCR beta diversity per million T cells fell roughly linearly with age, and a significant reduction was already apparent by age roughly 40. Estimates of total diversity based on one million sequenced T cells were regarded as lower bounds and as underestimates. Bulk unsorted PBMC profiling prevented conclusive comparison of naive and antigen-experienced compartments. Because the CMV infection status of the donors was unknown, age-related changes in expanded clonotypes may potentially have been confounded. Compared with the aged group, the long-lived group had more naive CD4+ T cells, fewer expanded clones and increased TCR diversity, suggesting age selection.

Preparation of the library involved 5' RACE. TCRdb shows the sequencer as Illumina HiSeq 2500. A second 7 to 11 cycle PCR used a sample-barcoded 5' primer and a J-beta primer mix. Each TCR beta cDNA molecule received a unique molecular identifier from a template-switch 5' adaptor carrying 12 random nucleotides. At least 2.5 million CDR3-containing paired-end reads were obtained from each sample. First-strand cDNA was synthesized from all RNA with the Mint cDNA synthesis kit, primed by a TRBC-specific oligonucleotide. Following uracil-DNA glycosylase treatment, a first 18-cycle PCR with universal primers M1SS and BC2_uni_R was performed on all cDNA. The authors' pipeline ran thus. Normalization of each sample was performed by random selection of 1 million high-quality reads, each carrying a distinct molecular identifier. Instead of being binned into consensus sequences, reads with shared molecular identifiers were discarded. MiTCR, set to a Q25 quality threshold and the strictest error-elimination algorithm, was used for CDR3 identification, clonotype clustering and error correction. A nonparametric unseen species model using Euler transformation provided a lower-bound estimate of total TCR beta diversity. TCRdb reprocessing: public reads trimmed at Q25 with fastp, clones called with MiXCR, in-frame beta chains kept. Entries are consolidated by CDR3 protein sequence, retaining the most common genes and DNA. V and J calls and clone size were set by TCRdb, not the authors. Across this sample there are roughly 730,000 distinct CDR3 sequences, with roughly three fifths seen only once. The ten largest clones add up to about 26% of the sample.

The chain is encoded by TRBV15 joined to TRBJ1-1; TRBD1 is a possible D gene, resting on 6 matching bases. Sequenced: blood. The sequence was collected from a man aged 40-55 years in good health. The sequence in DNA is TGTGCCACCAGCAGAGAGGGTGGGCCAGGGGACACTGAAGCTTTCTTT. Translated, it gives CATSREGGPGDTEAFF.